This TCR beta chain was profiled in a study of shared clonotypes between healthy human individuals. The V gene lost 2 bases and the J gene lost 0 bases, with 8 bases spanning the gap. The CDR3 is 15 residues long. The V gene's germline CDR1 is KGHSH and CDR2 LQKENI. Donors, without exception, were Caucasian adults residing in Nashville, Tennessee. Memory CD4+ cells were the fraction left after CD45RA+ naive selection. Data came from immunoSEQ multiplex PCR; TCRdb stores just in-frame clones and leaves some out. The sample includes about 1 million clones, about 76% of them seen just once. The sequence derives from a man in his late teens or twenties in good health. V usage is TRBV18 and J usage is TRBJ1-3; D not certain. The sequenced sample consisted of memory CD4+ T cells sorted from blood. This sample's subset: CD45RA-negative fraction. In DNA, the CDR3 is TGTGCCAGCTCACCAAATGCACTCTCTGGAAACACCATATATTTT. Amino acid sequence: CASSPNALSGNTIYF.